Shown below are 21 T cell receptor beta chains from a single sample sequenced in a study of identifying expanded T cells in peripheral blood. Clones were read by immunoSEQ multiplex PCR, and TCRdb kept only the in-frame ones, dropping some. The sample consists of about 85,000 clones, roughly 90% of them appearing once. The sample comprised blood. The receptors were gathered from a person aged 18 to 70 in good health.

V gene TRBV5-6 combines with J gene TRBJ2-1; no clear D. V shed 0 bases and J shed 3 bases, with 1 base lying between them. Germline V gives CDR1 SGHDT, CDR2 YYEEEE. CDR3 size: 12 residues. CDR3 sequence: CASSLVYNEQFF. CDR3 DNA sequence: TGTGCCAGCAGCTTGGTCTACAATGAGCAGTTCTTC.

Concerning this clone itself: The sample contains more than one DNA sequence encoding this CDR3. This chain connects TRBV27 to TRBJ2-7, with D unresolved. The CDR3 spans 13 residues. Germline CDR1 reads MNHEY; CDR2 reads SMNVEV (reference sequence). V lost 5 bases and J lost 1, with 9 bases in between. The CDR3 spells CASSLPGSYEQYF. The CDR3 bases are TGTGCCAGCAGTCTTCCCGGGTCCTACGAGCAGTACTTC.

The chain employs TRBV2 and TRBJ2-5; D not resolved. CDR1 and CDR2 from the germline V gene are SNHLY and FYNNEI. The CDR3 has 13 amino acids. V was pared by 4 bases and J by 3 bases, with 9 bases between. This chain's CDR3 is CASSGAIEETQYF. DNA of the CDR3: TGTGCCAGCAGTGGGGCTATTGAAGAGACCCAGTACTTC.

The CDR3 DNA sequence: TGTGCCAGCAGTTACACGACAGGGTCCTACGAGCAGTACTTC. This codes for CASSYTTGSYEQYF. The chain uses TRBV6-5 and TRBJ2-7; 7 bases map to TRBD1. The V gene end was trimmed by 2 bases and the J gene end by 1 base; junction bases not matched to a gene: 2. The length of the CDR3 is 14 residues. CDR1 and CDR2 (germline): MNHEY, SVGAGI.

This chain joins TRBV5-1 and TRBJ1-2; D ambiguous. The CDR3 consists of 14 residues. Germline V gene lookup returns CDR1 SGHRS and CDR2 YFSETQ. V shed 0 bases and J shed 0 bases, with 6 bases lying between them. CDR3 in DNA: TGCGCCAGCAGCTTGGTGGGGTCTAACTATGGCTACACCTTC. As protein: CASSLVGSNYGYTF.

The rearrangement links TRBV6-5 to TRBJ1-2, with D perhaps matching TRBD1 (5 bases). There are 11 residues in the CDR3. The V and J ends lost 5 bases and 8 bases respectively, with 9 bases between them. Per germline, CDR1 MNHEY and CDR2 SVGAGI. CDR3 loop: CASSNRRGYTF. For the CDR3, the DNA is TGTGCCAGCAGTAACAGGCGGGGCTACACCTTC.

The gene calls are TRBV5-5 and TRBJ2-5; 8 bases align to TRBD2. The CDR3 sequence is 14 residues long. V shed 1 base, J shed 4 bases, and the junction held 3 bases outside the gene matches. Germline assignment: CDR1 SGHKS and CDR2 YYEKEE (reference sequence). In DNA, the CDR3 is TGTGCCAGCAGCTTGTACGGGGGGGCAGAGACCCAGTACTTC. It is translated as CASSLYGGAETQYF.

The rearrangement uses TRBV7-2 and TRBJ1-6, with a possible D match to TRBD1 (6 bases). The length of the CDR3 is 16 residues. CDR1 SGHTA and CDR2 FQGNSA come from the germline V gene. V lost 5 bases and J lost 7, with 18 bases in between. CDR3 nucleotide sequence: TGTGCCAGCAGCCCGACAGGAGCTACACCCAATTCACCCCTCCACTTT. As protein: CASSPTGATPNSPLHF.

The chain employs TRBV15 and TRBJ1-2; a weak D match, TRBD1 (6 bases). V was trimmed by 1 base and J by 6 bases, leaving 15 bases between them. The CDR3 extends over 15 amino acids. CDR1 LNHNV and CDR2 YYDKDF come from the germline V gene (reference sequence). The CDR3 sequence is CATSRAAGGADGYTF. The CDR3 DNA reads as TGTGCCACCAGCAGAGCCGCGGGGGGGGCTGATGGCTACACCTTC.

The rearrangement links TRBV28 to TRBJ2-1; D unresolved. The germline V and J ends were trimmed by 6 bases and 0 bases, with 6 bases remaining between them. CDR3 length equals 13 residues. Germline-derived CDR1 and CDR2 are MDHEN and SYDVKM. CDR3 in DNA: TGTGCCAGCAGGACGGGCTCCTACAATGAGCAGTTCTTC. This sequence encodes CASRTGSYNEQFF.

The chain combines TRBV7-9 with TRBJ2-5; D is perhaps TRBD2 (5 bases). V lost 3 bases, J lost 5 bases, and 10 bases lay in between. The CDR3 totals 13 residues. Germline V CDR1 and CDR2: SEHNR, FQNEAQ (reference sequence). The CDR3 DNA sequence: TGTGCCAGCAGCTTCGAGGGATGGGAGACCCAGTACTTC. Protein: CASSFEGWETQYF.

This sequence joins TRBV7-3 and TRBJ2-1, with D possibly being TRBD2 (6 bases). Trimming removed 2 bases at V and 9 bases at J, with 14 bases between. The CDR3 is 14 amino acids. Germline V gives CDR1 SGHTA, CDR2 FQGTGA. CDR3 sequence: CASSLGSWGGEQFF. In DNA, the CDR3 is TGTGCCAGCAGCTTAGGGTCGTGGGGAGGTGAGCAGTTCTTC.

CDR3 residues: CASSSFPGTRPSSTGELFF. CDR3 in DNA: TGTGCCAGTAGTTCCTTTCCCGGGACTAGACCCTCGAGCACCGGGGAGCTGTTTTTT. J is TRBJ2-2 and V is TRBV19; 8 nucleotides line up with TRBD2. V lost 5 bases to trimming and J lost 4 bases; unmatched junction nucleotides: 18. The CDR3 is 19 residues long. CDR1 and CDR2 (germline): LNHDA, SQIVND (reference sequence).

The genes are TRBV6-1 and TRBJ1-5; D is undetermined. This CDR3 contains 14 residues. The germline CDR1 and CDR2 sequences are MNHNS and SASEGT. Trimming took off 3 bases at V and 0 bases at J, with 6 bases between the two ends. Here the CDR3 reads CASSEGNSNQPQHF. CDR3 nucleotides: TGTGCCAGCAGTGAGGGAAATAGCAATCAGCCCCAGCATTTT.

The rearrangement joins TRBV2 to TRBJ2-2, with D possibly being TRBD1 or TRBD2 (5 bases each). The V gene lost 6 bases and the J gene lost 5 bases, with 10 bases spanning the gap. The CDR3 covers 13 residues. Germline V gene lookup returns CDR1 SNHLY and CDR2 FYNNEI. The CDR3 DNA sequence: TGTGCCAGCAGCGGGGCTTGGACCGGGGAGCTGTTTTTT. It translates to CASSGAWTGELFF. Using reference TRBV2 and TRBJ2-2 for the parts outside the CDR3, the full variable domain is EPEVTQTPSHQVTQMGQEVILRCVPISNHLYFYWYRQILGQKVEFLVSFYNNEISEKSEIFDDQFSVERPDGSNFTLKIRSTKLEDSAMYFCASSGAWTGELFFGEGSRLTVL.

The rearrangement joins TRBV7-2 to TRBJ2-7; 7 nucleotides align to TRBD1. This CDR3 is 16 amino acids long. CDR1 SGHTA and CDR2 FQGNSA come from the germline V gene. V lost 5 bases, J lost 2 bases, and 12 bases stayed unmatched. The CDR3 here is CASSPHRGLPTYEQYF. The CDR3 DNA reads as TGTGCCAGCAGCCCCCATAGGGGGCTTCCAACCTACGAGCAGTACTTC.

This clone was seen just once. The chain joins TRBV5-1 to TRBJ2-2, with D possibly TRBD1 on 5 matching bases. V was pared by 6 bases and J by 5 bases, with 11 bases between. Germline V gives CDR1 SGHRS, CDR2 YFSETQ. The CDR3 totals 13 residues. In DNA, the CDR3 is TGCGCCAGCAACCCAGGGAAGACCGGGGAGCTGTTTTTT. Its protein is CASNPGKTGELFF.

The chain is built from TRBV7-9 and TRBJ2-7, with D uncertain. Germline loops: CDR1 SEHNR, CDR2 FQNEAQ (reference sequence). V was pared by 5 bases and J by 1 base, with 9 bases between. The CDR3 is made up of 13 amino acids. CDR3 bases: TGTGCCAGCAGCCGGATACTTTCCTACGAGCAGTACTTC. Its translation: CASSRILSYEQYF.

The J gene is TRBJ1-4, the V gene TRBV6-1, with TRBD1 matching over 7 bases. CDR3 size: 16 residues. The V segment lost 4 bases and the J segment 6 bases; nucleotides outside the gene matches: 11. The germline V gene encodes CDR1 MNHNS and CDR2 SASEGT. CDR3: CASSVQGRPNDEKLFF. The CDR3 nucleotides are TGTGCCAGCAGTGTACAGGGGCGCCCAAATGATGAAAAACTGTTTTTT.

The rearrangement uses TRBV6-1 and TRBJ2-2; no firm D call. Germline V gene data show CDR1 as MNHNS and CDR2 as SASEGT. V lost 4 bases and J 4 bases, leaving 7 bases between the germline ends. This CDR3 is 13 amino acids long. The CDR3 coding sequence is TGTGCCAGCAGTGCAGTCTCCACCGGGGAGCTGTTTTTT. This encodes CASSAVSTGELFF.

The rearrangement links TRBV7-9 to TRBJ2-2; D ambiguous. With 2 bases removed from V and 4 bases from J, the gap between germline ends came to 8 bases. The germline V gene has CDR1 SEHNR and CDR2 FQNEAQ (reference sequence). The CDR3 sequence is 14 residues long. The CDR3 spells CASSLQTGTGELFF. In nucleotides, the CDR3 is TGTGCCAGCAGCTTACAGACTGGCACCGGGGAGCTGTTTTTT.